Many counts were recorded for the clone carrying this TCR beta chain. The entry originates in a study of low-dose radiotherapy and immunotherapy resistance in tumors. The CDR3 has 18 amino acids. V lost 2 bases, J lost 0 bases, and 14 bases lay in between. Germline V gene data show CDR1 as MNHEY and CDR2 as SVGEGT. Time point indicated: before trial treatment. Both TCRalpha and TCRbeta chains were reverse transcribed with V-gene-specific primers. TCRs underwent roughly 19 PCR cycles of amplification with a constant-region primer and V-primer adapter. One entry per CDR3 protein results from TCRdb running MiXCR on the reads. This sample yields around 83,000 distinct CDR3 sequences, of which approximately 17% are seen a single time; more than 4.5% belongs to the top ten.

The receptor comes from a male donor with prostate cancer. This chain uses TRBV6-2 or TRBV6-3 with TRBJ2-6, with D perhaps assigned TRBD1 or TRBD2 (6 bases each). Sequences were derived from PBMCs, sampled before treatment. The CDR3 protein is CASSYRRGRLSGANVLTF. DNA for the CDR3: TGTGCCAGCAGTTACCGCCGGGGGCGCCTCTCTGGGGCCAACGTCCTGACTTTC.